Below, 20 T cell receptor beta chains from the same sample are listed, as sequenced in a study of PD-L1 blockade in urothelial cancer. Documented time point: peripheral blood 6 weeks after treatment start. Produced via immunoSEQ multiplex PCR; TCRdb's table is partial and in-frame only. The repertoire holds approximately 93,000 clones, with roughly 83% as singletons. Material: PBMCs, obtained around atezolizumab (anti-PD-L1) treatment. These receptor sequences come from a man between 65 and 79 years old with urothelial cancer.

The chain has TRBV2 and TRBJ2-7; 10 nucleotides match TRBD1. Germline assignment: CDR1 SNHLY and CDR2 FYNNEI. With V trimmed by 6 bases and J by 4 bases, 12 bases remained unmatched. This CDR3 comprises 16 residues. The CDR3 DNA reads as TGTGCCAGCAGAGGGTCCCGGGACAGGGGTTGGTACGAGCAGTACTTC. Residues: CASRGSRDRGWYEQYF.

This chain's CDR3 is CASSQGEADTQYF. Here the CDR3 DNA reads TGCGCCAGCAGCCAAGGAGAGGCAGATACGCAGTATTTT. The chain employs TRBV4-1 and TRBJ2-3; D not resolved. The V gene lost 1 base and the J gene lost 4 bases, with 6 bases spanning the gap. The CDR3 contains 13 residues. Germline CDR1 is MGHRA and CDR2 is YSYEKL.

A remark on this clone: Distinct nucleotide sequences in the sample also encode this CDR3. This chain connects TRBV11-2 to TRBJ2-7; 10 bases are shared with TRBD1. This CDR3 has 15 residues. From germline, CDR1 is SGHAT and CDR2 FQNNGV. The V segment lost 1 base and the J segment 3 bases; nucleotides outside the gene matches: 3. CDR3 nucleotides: TGTGCCAGCAGCTTAGGGACAGGGGGAATCTACGAGCAGTACTTC. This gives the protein CASSLGTGGIYEQYF.

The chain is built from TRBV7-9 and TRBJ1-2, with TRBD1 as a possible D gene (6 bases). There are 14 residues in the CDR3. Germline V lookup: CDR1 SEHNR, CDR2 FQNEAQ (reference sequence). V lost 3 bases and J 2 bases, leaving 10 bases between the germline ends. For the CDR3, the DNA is TGTGCCAGCAGCTTGCAACAGGGAAACTATGGCTACACCTTC. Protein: CASSLQQGNYGYTF.

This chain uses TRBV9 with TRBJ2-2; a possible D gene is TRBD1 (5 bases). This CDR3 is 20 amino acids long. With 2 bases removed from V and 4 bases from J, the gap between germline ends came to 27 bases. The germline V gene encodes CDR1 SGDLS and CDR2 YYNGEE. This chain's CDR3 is CASSVSFPIGHSLGTGELFF. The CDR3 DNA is TGTGCCAGCAGCGTGTCCTTTCCCATTGGACATTCGCTAGGCACCGGGGAGCTGTTTTTT.

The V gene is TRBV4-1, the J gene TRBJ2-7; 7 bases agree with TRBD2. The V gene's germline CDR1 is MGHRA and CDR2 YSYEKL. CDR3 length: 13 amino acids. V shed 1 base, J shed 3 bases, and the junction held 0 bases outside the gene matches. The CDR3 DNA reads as TGCGCCAGCAGCCAAGGGACTAGCTACGAGCAGTACTTC. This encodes CASSQGTSYEQYF.

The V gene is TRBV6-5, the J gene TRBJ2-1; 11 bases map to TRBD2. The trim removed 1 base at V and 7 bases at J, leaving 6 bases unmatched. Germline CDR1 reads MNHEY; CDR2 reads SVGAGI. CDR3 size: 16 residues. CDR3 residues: CASSYWEASGGNEQFF. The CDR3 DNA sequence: TGTGCCAGCAGTTACTGGGAGGCTAGCGGGGGGAATGAGCAGTTCTTC.

This CDR3 is CASSYLRGNTEAFF. The CDR3 DNA is TGTGCCAGTAGTTACCTTAGGGGCAACACTGAAGCTTTCTTT. This chain uses TRBV19 with TRBJ1-1, with D tentatively TRBD1 (5 bases). The CDR3 length is 14 residues. V dropped 5 bases and J dropped 2 bases, with 12 bases sitting between them. Germline V lookup: CDR1 LNHDA, CDR2 SQIVND (reference sequence).

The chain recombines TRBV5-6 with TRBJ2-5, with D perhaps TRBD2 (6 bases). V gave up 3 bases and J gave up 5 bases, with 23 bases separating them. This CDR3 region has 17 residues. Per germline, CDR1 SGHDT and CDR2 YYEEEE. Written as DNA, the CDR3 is TGTGCCAGCAGCTCCGCCCCCGAGAGACTAGAGATGGAGACCCAGTACTTC. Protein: CASSSAPERLEMETQYF.

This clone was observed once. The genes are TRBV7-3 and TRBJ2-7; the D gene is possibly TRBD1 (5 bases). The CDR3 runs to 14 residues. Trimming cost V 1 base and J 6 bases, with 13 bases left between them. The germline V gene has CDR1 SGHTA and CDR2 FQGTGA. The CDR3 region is CASSLIAGSGEQYF. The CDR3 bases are TGTGCCAGCAGCTTAATAGCAGGGTCGGGCGAGCAGTACTTC.

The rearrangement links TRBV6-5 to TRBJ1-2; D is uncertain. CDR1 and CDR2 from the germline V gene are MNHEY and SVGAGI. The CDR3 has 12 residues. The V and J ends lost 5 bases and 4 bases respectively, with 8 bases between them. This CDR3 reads CASSTTPYGYTF. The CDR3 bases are TGTGCCAGCAGTACTACCCCCTATGGCTACACCTTC.

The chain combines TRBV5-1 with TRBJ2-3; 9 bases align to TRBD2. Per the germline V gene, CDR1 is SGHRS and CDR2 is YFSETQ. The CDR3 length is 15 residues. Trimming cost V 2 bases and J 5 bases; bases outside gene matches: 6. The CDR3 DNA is TGCGCCAGCAGCTTTAGCGGGGGCCAGGGAGATACGCAGTATTTT. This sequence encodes CASSFSGGQGDTQYF.

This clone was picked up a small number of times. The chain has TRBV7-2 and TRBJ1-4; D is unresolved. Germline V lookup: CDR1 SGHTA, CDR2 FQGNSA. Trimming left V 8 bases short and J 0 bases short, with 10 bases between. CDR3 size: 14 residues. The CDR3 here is CASSAGSTNEKLFF. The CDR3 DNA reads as TGTGCCAGCTCGGCCGGGTCAACTAATGAAAAACTGTTTTTT.

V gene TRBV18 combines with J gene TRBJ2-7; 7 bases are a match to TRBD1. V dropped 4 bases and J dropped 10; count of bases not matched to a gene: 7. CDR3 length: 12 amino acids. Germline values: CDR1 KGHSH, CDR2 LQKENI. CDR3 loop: CASSQQGGDQYF. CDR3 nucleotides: TGTGCCAGCTCACAACAAGGGGGCGACCAGTACTTC.

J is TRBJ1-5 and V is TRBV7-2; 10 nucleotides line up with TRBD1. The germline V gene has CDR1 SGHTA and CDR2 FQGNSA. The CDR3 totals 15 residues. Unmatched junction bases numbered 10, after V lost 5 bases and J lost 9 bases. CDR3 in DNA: TGTGCCAGCAGCCTAATGGGGACAGGGGATCGGCCCCAGCATTTT. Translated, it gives CASSLMGTGDRPQHF.

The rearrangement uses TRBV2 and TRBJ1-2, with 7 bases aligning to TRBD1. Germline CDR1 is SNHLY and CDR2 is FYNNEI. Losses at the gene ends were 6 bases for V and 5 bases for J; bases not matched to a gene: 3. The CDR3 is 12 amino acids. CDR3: CASRGDSYGYTF. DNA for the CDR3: TGTGCCAGCAGAGGGGACAGTTATGGCTACACCTTC.

CDR3 amino acids: CASSLAGGGNEQFF. The DNA of the CDR3 is TGTGCCAGCAGCTTGGCCGGGGGGGGGAATGAGCAGTTCTTC. The chain has TRBV5-4 and TRBJ2-1, with 8 bases identical to TRBD2. CDR1 is SGHNT, CDR2 YYREEE, per germline (reference sequence). The CDR3 length is 14 residues. The V segment lost 0 bases and the J segment 7 bases; nucleotides outside the gene matches: 3.

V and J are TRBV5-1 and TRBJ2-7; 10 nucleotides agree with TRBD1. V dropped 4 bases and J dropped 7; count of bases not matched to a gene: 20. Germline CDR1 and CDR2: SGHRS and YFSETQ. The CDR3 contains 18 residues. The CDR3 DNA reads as TGCGCCAGCAGCACCACTCCGTCGACCGGGACAGGGGCAACTGAGCAGTACTTC. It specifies CASSTTPSTGTGATEQYF.

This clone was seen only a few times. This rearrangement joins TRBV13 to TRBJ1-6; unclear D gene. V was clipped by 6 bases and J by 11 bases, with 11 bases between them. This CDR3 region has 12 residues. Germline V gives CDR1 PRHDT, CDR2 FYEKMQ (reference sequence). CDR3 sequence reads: CASRASAAPLHF. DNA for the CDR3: TGTGCCAGCAGGGCTTCCGCGGCACCCCTCCACTTT.

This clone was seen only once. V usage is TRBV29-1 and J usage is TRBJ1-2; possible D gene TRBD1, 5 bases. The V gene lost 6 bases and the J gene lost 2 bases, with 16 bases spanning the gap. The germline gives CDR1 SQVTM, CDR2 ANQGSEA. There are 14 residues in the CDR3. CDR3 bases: TGCAGCGTGGGAACAGGCGCCGAAAACTATGGCTACACCTTC. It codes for CSVGTGAENYGYTF.